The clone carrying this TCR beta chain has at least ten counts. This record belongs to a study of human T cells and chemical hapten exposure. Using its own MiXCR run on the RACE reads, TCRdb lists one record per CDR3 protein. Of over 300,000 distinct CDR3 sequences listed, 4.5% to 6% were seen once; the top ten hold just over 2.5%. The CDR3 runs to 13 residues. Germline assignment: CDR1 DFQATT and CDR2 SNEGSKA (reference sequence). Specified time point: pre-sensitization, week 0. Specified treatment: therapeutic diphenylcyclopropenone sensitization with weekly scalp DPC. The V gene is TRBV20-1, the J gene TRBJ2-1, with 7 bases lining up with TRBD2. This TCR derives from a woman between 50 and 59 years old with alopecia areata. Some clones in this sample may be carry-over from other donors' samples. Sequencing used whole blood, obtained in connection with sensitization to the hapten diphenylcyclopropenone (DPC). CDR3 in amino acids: CSERGESYNEQFF. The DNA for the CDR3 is TGCAGCGAACGGGGGGAGAGCTACAATGAGCAGTTCTTC.